The following is a T cell receptor (beta chain) sequence with its context. The CDR3 is made up of 17 amino acids. The germline V gene has CDR1 SGHTA and CDR2 FQGNSA. V lost 4 bases to trimming and J lost 4 bases; unmatched junction nucleotides: 4. These data originate in a study of blood T cell repertoires in COVID-19. Study at large: Specimens from acute and convalescent COVID-19 originated in the United States, Italy and Spain. The cDNA or gDNA used as material had been derived from T cells, B-cell-depleted T cells, or PBMCs.

Authors' analysis steps: By means of reference gene primer amplification, nucleated cell counts were estimated. The repertoire was sequenced with immunoSEQ multiplex PCR; TCRdb's copy has only in-frame clones and lacks some. The V and J calls and clone size are taken from that table; D and trimming were inferred from the DNA. The sample has 200,000 to 250,000 clones, 65% to 85% seen once; the top ten hold 4%. The sample comprised peripheral blood. The J gene is TRBJ2-1, the V gene TRBV7-2; 16 nucleotides match TRBD2. This TCR was recovered from a woman in her thirties or forties with active or convalescent COVID-19. This chain's CDR3 is CASSSPGLAGGYNEQFF. The CDR3 DNA reads as TGTGCCAGCAGCTCCCCGGGACTAGCGGGGGGGTACAATGAGCAGTTCTTC.